This T cell receptor (beta chain) derives from a study of T-cell memory formation after mild COVID-19. In germline, CDR1 is SQVTM, CDR2 ANQGSEA. Trimming cost V 2 bases and J 0 bases, with 14 bases left between them. CDR3 length equals 15 residues. Employing constant-segment primers, 5'RACE generated TCR alpha and TCR beta cDNA libraries bearing sample barcodes and UMIs. TCRdb independently ran MiXCR on the 5' RACE reads; one entry per CDR3 protein. The sample contains 560,000 or so distinct CDR3 sequences, around 16% of which appear only once. This clonotype was found a few times. The receptor comes from an adult woman who had mild COVID-19 (a few samples of this study predate the infection). Cell type and time point are not known. The sample comprised PBMCs or a T cell subset sorted from them (not recorded which). The chain is built from TRBV29-1 and TRBJ2-7; perhaps TRBD2 as D (6 bases). This chain's CDR3 is CSVELGGPFSYEQYF. The DNA of the CDR3 is TGCAGCGTTGAATTGGGGGGACCCTTCTCCTACGAGCAGTACTTC.